A selection of T cell receptor beta chains follows, all from one sample in a study of regulatory T cells in long-lasting Graves disease. A single record per CDR3 protein comes from TCRdb applying MiXCR to the multiplex PCR reads. The table records 360,000 or so distinct CDR3 sequences, roughly 20% of them present only once. The input for sequencing was peripheral blood mononuclear cells (PBMCs), taken when the disease was refractory, from a patient treated with antithyroid drugs. The receptors here all came from a middle-aged woman with Graves disease. CDR3s include the opening cysteine and the closing phenylalanine or tryptophan. Each record gives: clone size, D gene, J gene, V gene, CDR3 length, CDR3 DNA, CDR3 protein. D genes are given only for firm matches. A clone size is listed for some rows: how often the clone was seen (once, few, many), or a class if it is expanded.

clone size: many; D gene: NA; J gene: TRBJ2-5; V gene: TRBV20-1; CDR3 length: 14; CDR3 DNA: TGCAGTGCTAGAGATACTAGCCTTCAAGAGACCCAGTACTTC; CDR3 protein: CSARDTSLQETQYF
clone size: few; D gene: TRBD1; J gene: TRBJ1-5; V gene: TRBV20-1; CDR3 length: 13; CDR3 DNA: TGCAGTGCTAGAGATCGAGGGGGCCAGCCCCAGCATTTT; CDR3 protein: CSARDRGGQPQHF
clone size: NA; D gene: TRBD1; J gene: TRBJ2-7; V gene: TRBV3-1; CDR3 length: 13; CDR3 DNA: TGTGCCAGCACCCAACAGGGGGTATACGAGCAGTACTTC; CDR3 protein: CASTQQGVYEQYF
clone size: many; D gene: NA; J gene: TRBJ1-1; V gene: TRBV20-1; CDR3 length: 14; CDR3 DNA: TGCACCTGTTCGGGGAGGACCATGAACACTGAAGCTTTCTTT; CDR3 protein: CTCSGRTMNTEAFF
clone size: many; D gene: TRBD1; J gene: TRBJ2-7; V gene: TRBV2; CDR3 length: 15; CDR3 DNA: TGTGCCAGCAGACTTGGGACAGGGATTCCCTACGAGCAGTACTTC; CDR3 protein: CASRLGTGIPYEQYF
clone size: many; D gene: NA; J gene: TRBJ1-5; V gene: TRBV2; CDR3 length: 14; CDR3 DNA: TGTGCCAGCAGCCAGGGTTTTTACAATCAGCCCCAGCATTTT; CDR3 protein: CASSQGFYNQPQHF
clone size: few; D gene: NA; J gene: TRBJ2-5; V gene: TRBV11-2; CDR3 length: 15; CDR3 DNA: TGTGCCAGCAGCCGGGGGACTTTAACTCAAGAGACCCAGTACTTC; CDR3 protein: CASSRGTLTQETQYF
clone size: NA; D gene: NA; J gene: TRBJ2-2; V gene: TRBV11-2; CDR3 length: 15; CDR3 DNA: TGTGCCAGCAGCCGCCTTGGAGGGCCGGGCGGGGAGCTGTTTTTT; CDR3 protein: CASSRLGGPGGELFF
clone size: NA; D gene: NA; J gene: TRBJ1-1; V gene: TRBV27; CDR3 length: 15; CDR3 DNA: TGTGCCAGCAGTTTAGTGGGGTGGCGGGACACTGAAGCTTTCTTT; CDR3 protein: CASSLVGWRDTEAFF
clone size: many; D gene: NA; J gene: TRBJ1-5; V gene: TRBV25-1; CDR3 length: 15; CDR3 DNA: TGTGCCAGCAGTGAAGATTGGGGGCCCAATCAGCCCCAGCATTTT; CDR3 protein: CASSEDWGPNQPQHF
clone size: many; D gene: NA; J gene: TRBJ1-1; V gene: TRBV6-1; CDR3 length: 14; CDR3 DNA: TGTGCCAGCAGCTGGTCGAGAGGGAACACTGAAGCTTTCTTT; CDR3 protein: CASSWSRGNTEAFF
clone size: NA; D gene: NA; J gene: TRBJ1-1; V gene: TRBV25-1; CDR3 length: 15; CDR3 DNA: TGTGCCAGCAGTGAATTTACGGCCAGGGCCTCTGAAGCTTTCTTT; CDR3 protein: CASSEFTARASEAFF
clone size: many; D gene: NA; J gene: TRBJ2-7; V gene: TRBV2; CDR3 length: 15; CDR3 DNA: TGTGCCAGCAGGTTACAGGTTAACGCCGCCTACGAGCAGTACTTC; CDR3 protein: CASRLQVNAAYEQYF
clone size: many; D gene: TRBD1; J gene: TRBJ1-2; V gene: TRBV16; CDR3 length: 13; CDR3 DNA: TGTGCCAGCAGCCAACGGCAGGGGGACGGCTACACCTTC; CDR3 protein: CASSQRQGDGYTF
clone size: many; D gene: TRBD1; J gene: TRBJ1-2; V gene: TRBV28; CDR3 length: 22; CDR3 DNA: TGTGCCAGCAGAACCCTAGGTAACATAGGGAAGAAGCCGGGACAGGGGAGATATGGCTACACCTTC; CDR3 protein: CASRTLGNIGKKPGQGRYGYTF
clone size: few; D gene: NA; J gene: TRBJ1-1; V gene: TRBV12-3/TRBV12-4; CDR3 length: 12; CDR3 DNA: TGTGCCAGCAGGTTGGAGGGGGGGGAAGCTTTCTTT; CDR3 protein: CASRLEGGEAFF
clone size: NA; D gene: TRBD2; J gene: TRBJ2-1; V gene: TRBV2; CDR3 length: 14; CDR3 DNA: TGTGCCAGCAGAGCGGGACTGACTTTAGGCGAGCAGTTCTTC; CDR3 protein: CASRAGLTLGEQFF